This TCR beta chain was identified in a study of T cell changes during pregnancy in multiple sclerosis. TCRdb keeps only in-frame clones here, not all; method: immunoSEQ multiplex PCR. The data hold 78,000 or so clones, with about 90% observed a single time. Losses at the gene ends were 6 bases for V and 4 bases for J; bases not matched to a gene: 4. The CDR3 loop spans 13 amino acids. Germline CDR1 is MNHNS and CDR2 is SASEGT. This TCR was recovered from a female donor with multiple sclerosis, enrolled in a pregnancy study. The rearrangement links TRBV6-1 to TRBJ2-7; 9 bases fit TRBD2. Sequencing used peripheral blood, obtained before pregnancy. The CDR3 nucleotides are TGTGCCAGCAGCCAGACTAGCGGTTACGAGCAGTACTTC. This translates into CASSQTSGYEQYF.